One sample yielded the 20 T cell receptor beta chains listed below, sequenced in a study of molecular identifiers for immune sequencing clone quantification. TCRdb recomputed calls from the PCR reads with MiXCR, one row per CDR3 protein. The sample has 45,000 to 60,000 distinct CDR3 sequences, roughly a third seen once. Sequences were obtained from naive CD8+ T cells from blood, with Jurkat cell RNA spiked in. Stated subset: FACS-sorted CD8+CD4-CCR7+CD45RA+ naive T cells. Receptor source: a human donor in good health. Some libraries in this study had Jurkat cell RNA spiked in.

The chain uses TRBV25-1 and TRBJ2-7, with TRBD2 as a possible D gene (5 bases). In germline, CDR1 is MGHDK, CDR2 SYGVNS. Trimming removed 5 bases at V and 2 bases at J, with 16 bases between. The CDR3 spans 15 residues. DNA of the CDR3: TGTGCCAGCAGTCCTCCTAGCCCCAGCACCTACGAGCAGTACTTC. Translation: CASSPPSPSTYEQYF.

This clonotype was seen many times. The V call is TRBV20-1, the J call TRBJ2-2; 8 nucleotides align to TRBD1. Germline V gives CDR1 DFQATT, CDR2 SNEGSKA (reference sequence). CDR3 length: 15 residues. Trimming took 3 bases from V and 0 from J; bases not matched to a gene: 3. The CDR3 protein is CSASRTGPNTGELFF. The CDR3 DNA sequence: TGCAGTGCTAGCCGGACAGGGCCGAACACCGGGGAGCTGTTTTTT.

On this clonotype: This may arise from a read error, as a much more abundant clone is one base away. This CDR3 fails to terminate in the conserved phenylalanine or tryptophan, so it likely reflects a read error. DNA for the CDR3: TGTGCCAGCAGTCTCAGAGGGGGGTACGAGCAGTACTAC. Translation gives CASSLRGGYEQYY. This chain links TRBV27 with TRBJ2-7; D possibly uses TRBD1 or TRBD2 (6 bases each). CDR3 length: 13 residues. Trimming took 5 bases from V and 4 from J, leaving 12 bases between them. Germline V gives CDR1 MNHEY, CDR2 SMNVEV (reference sequence).

As concerns this clonotype: Possible read error: a much larger clone is one base away. The chain carries TRBV4-2 and TRBJ2-7; TRBD2 might be the D (6 bases). This CDR3 has 14 amino acids. Germline V gives CDR1 LGHNA, CDR2 YNFKEQ. The CDR3 region is CARSQLEGSYEQYF. Written as DNA, the CDR3 is TGTGCCCGCAGCCAACTGGAGGGGTCCTACGAGCAGTACTTC.

V and J are TRBV20-1 and TRBJ1-5; D gene ambiguous. The CDR3 spans 13 residues. CDR1 is DFQATT and CDR2 is SNEGSKA in the germline V gene (reference sequence). Trimming cost V 4 bases and J 1 base, with 8 bases left between them. As DNA, the CDR3 is TGCAGTGCTATAGGCTACAGCAATCAGCCCCAGCATTTT. It codes for CSAIGYSNQPQHF.

A remark on this clonotype: Given the absence of the conserved phenylalanine or tryptophan at the CDR3 end, a read error is likely. The gene calls are TRBV4-3 and TRBJ2-7; possibly TRBD1 or TRBD2 for D (5 bases each). Trimming pared 2 bases from V and 3 bases from J, leaving 8 bases between. CDR3 size: 13 residues. Germline V CDR1 and CDR2: LGHNA, YSLEER. Written as DNA, the CDR3 is TGCGCCAGCAGCCAAAGGGACGGCTACGAGCAGTACATC. The encoded protein is CASSQRDGYEQYI.

This clonotype was counted many times. The chain employs TRBV28 and TRBJ2-3, with 9 bases fitting TRBD2. The CDR3 has 17 residues. J gave up 3 bases and V 3 bases, and 10 bases lay outside the gene matches. The germline V gene encodes CDR1 MDHEN and CDR2 SYDVKM. CDR3 protein: CASSFLAGVKNTDTQYF. In nucleotides, the CDR3 is TGTGCCAGCAGTTTTTTAGCGGGAGTAAAAAATACAGATACGCAGTATTTT. The full variable domain, completed using reference TRBV28 and TRBJ2-3, is DVKVTQSSRYLVKRTGEKVFLECVQDMDHENMFWYRQDPGLGLRLIYFSYDVKMKEKGDIPEGYSVSREKKERFSLILESASTNQTSMYLCASSFLAGVKNTDTQYFGPGTRLTVL.

V gene TRBV4-1 combines with J gene TRBJ2-1, with a weak D call TRBD2 (5 bases). V lost 6 bases and J lost 8, with 23 bases in between. Germline CDR1 is MGHRA and CDR2 is YSYEKL. CDR3 length: 16 amino acids. Here the CDR3 reads CASRQTQADEHDEQFF. Here the CDR3 DNA reads TGCGCCAGCAGGCAGACGCAAGCGGATGAGCACGATGAGCAGTTCTTC.

As for this clonotype: A clone one base away is much larger, so this may be a read error. V and J are TRBV29-1 and TRBJ2-2; D may be TRBD1 (6 bases). The CDR3 runs to 13 residues. Germline assignment: CDR1 SQVTM and CDR2 ANQGSEA. The chain's CDR3 is CSVDLRDTGELCF. The CDR3 nucleotides read TGCAGCGTTGATCTCAGGGACACCGGGGAGCTGTGTTTT.

The chain employs TRBV10-3 and TRBJ2-7, with D possibly matching TRBD2 (6 bases). The germline V gene has CDR1 ENHRY and CDR2 SYGVKD. The CDR3 spans 14 residues. The ends were cut back, 11 bases at V and 3 bases at J, with 20 bases in the middle. The CDR3, as DNA: TGTGCCTCCTCGCCTGCGGGAAAGGGCTACGAGCAGTACTTC. This encodes CASSPAGKGYEQYF.

About this clonotype: The missing conserved phenylalanine or tryptophan at the end of this CDR3 makes a read error likely. V and J are TRBV11-2 and TRBJ2-2; D is perhaps TRBD1 (5 bases). The V gene's germline CDR1 is SGHAT and CDR2 FQNNGV. V was clipped by 5 bases and J by 4 bases, with 14 bases between them. This CDR3 contains 15 residues. The CDR3 sequence: CASSTRDRSTGELFI. In DNA, the CDR3 is TGTGCCAGCAGCACGAGAGACAGATCCACCGGGGAGCTGTTTATT.

This clonotype was seen a handful of times. The chain carries TRBV2 and TRBJ1-5; D remains ambiguous. The CDR3 consists of 14 residues. The germline V gene has CDR1 SNHLY and CDR2 FYNNEI. Trimming removed 5 bases from V and 4 bases from J, with 12 bases in between. The CDR3 region has the DNA TGTGCCAGCAGTTCCGGGCCCCCTAATCAGCCCCAGCATTTT. It encodes CASSSGPPNQPQHF.

This clonotype was detected ten times or more. The rearrangement links TRBV3-1 to TRBJ2-3; D call uncertain. The V end lost 0 bases, the J end lost 6 bases, and 1 base lay between the germline ends. This CDR3 region has 11 residues. CDR1 is LGHDT, CDR2 YNNKEL, per germline (reference sequence). CDR3 nucleotides: TGTGCCAGCAGCCAAGATGATACGCAGTATTTT. It translates to CASSQDDTQYF.

A remark on this clonotype: The junction shows a germline mismatch at one end, possibly a read error. The rearrangement links TRBV12-5 to TRBJ2-5, with D unresolved. Per germline, CDR1 LGHNT and CDR2 FRNRAP. This CDR3 contains 11 residues. The DNA for the CDR3 is TGTGCTAGTGGGCCACACTATGCGTGGTGCTTC. It specifies CASGPHYAWCF.

This clonotype was found a few times. The chain has TRBV6-2 or TRBV6-3 and TRBJ1-1, with 8 bases fitting TRBD1. The germline V gene encodes CDR1 MNHEY and CDR2 SVGEGT. The CDR3 is made up of 15 amino acids. Trimming took 5 bases from V and 1 from J; bases not matched to a gene: 6. CDR3 region: CASSHTGQENTEAFF. In DNA, the CDR3 is TGTGCCAGCAGTCACACGGGACAGGAGAACACTGAAGCTTTCTTT.

This clonotype was found many times. The V gene is TRBV7-2, the J gene TRBJ2-7; 7 bases align to TRBD2. The CDR3 extends over 13 amino acids. The J segment lost 4 bases and the V segment lost 3 bases, leaving 3 bases of the junction unmatched. Looked up from germline, CDR1 is SGHTA and CDR2 is FQGNSA. The CDR3 DNA is TGTGCCAGCAGCTTCGGGGGGTGGTACGAGCAGTACTTC. Translated: CASSFGGWYEQYF.

In this sample, this clonotype turned up many times. This chain links TRBV5-4 with TRBJ2-5; 8 bases are shared with TRBD2. CDR1 is SGHNT, CDR2 YYREEE, per germline (reference sequence). The CDR3 runs to 18 residues. Trimming cost V 3 bases and J 1 base; bases outside gene matches: 14. The CDR3 nucleotides read TGTGCCAGCAGCTCAAACATAATAGCGGGGAAACCCCAAGAGACCCAGTACTTC. Translation: CASSSNIIAGKPQETQYF.

On this clonotype: This likely traces to a read error, being one base from a far larger clone. The chain is built from TRBV14 and TRBJ2-7; the D call may be TRBD1 or TRBD2 (5 bases each). CDR1 is SGHDN, CDR2 FVKESK, per germline. Trimming removed 3 bases at V and 5 bases at J, with 5 bases between. The CDR3 extends over 11 amino acids. The DNA for the CDR3 is TGTGCCAGCAGCCAGGGGGACGAGCAGTACTTC. Translated, it gives CASSQGDEQYF.

This clonotype was detected only once. The junction does not match germline at one end; this may be a read error. The chain is built from TRBV12-3 or TRBV12-4 and TRBJ2-3; D gene uncertain. The CDR3 extends over 13 amino acids. DNA for the CDR3: TGTGCCAGCTGCGACACAATCACACATACGCACTATTTT. This translates into CASCDTITHTHYF.

This clonotype was seen only once. This chain joins TRBV6-6 and TRBJ2-3, with 13 bases aligning to TRBD2. The CDR3 extends over 19 amino acids. CDR1 and CDR2 (germline): MNHNY, SVGAGI (reference sequence). The trim removed 0 bases at V and 1 base at J, leaving 7 bases unmatched. The CDR3 spells CASSYSRWTSGSRTDTQYF. In nucleotides, the CDR3 is TGTGCCAGCAGTTACTCGAGATGGACTAGCGGGAGCCGCACAGATACGCAGTATTTT.